This T cell receptor (beta chain) was sequenced for a study of Graves' ophthalmopathy and Graves' hyperthyroidism. It was on clinical symptoms, serum thyroxine, TRAb, thyroid ultrasound and orbital computed tomography that diagnosis relied. The PBMCs originated from roughly 9.6 ml of fresh peripheral blood. This clonotype was counted many times. Amplification of TCR beta CDR3 regions used RNA transcripts. After a first-round RT-PCR with HTBI primers, a second-round multiplex PCR was run. TCRdb re-called the multiplex PCR reads through MiXCR, storing one row per CDR3 protein. The repertoire consists of about 740,000 distinct CDR3 sequences, with roughly two fifths occurring once and the leading ten covering less than 55%. The CDR3 length is 12 residues. The germline V gene has CDR1 SGHVS and CDR2 FNYEAQ. The V end was cut by 2 bases, the J end by 3 bases, with 4 bases between.

The TCR sequence derives from an adult man with Graves' ophthalmopathy. The specimen was peripheral blood. This chain links TRBV7-6 with TRBJ2-5, with unresolved D. The CDR3 spells CASSLPKETQYF. For the CDR3, the DNA is TGTGCCAGCAGCTTACCCAAAGAGACCCAGTACTTC. Together with reference TRBV7-6 and TRBJ2-5, the CDR3 gives the full variable domain: GAGVSQSPRYKVTKRGQDVALRCDPISGHVSLYWYRQALGQGPEFLTYFNYEAQQDKSGLPNDRFSAERPEGSISTLTIQRTEQRDSAMYRCASSLPKETQYFGPGTRLLVL.